The TCR beta chain described here comes from a study of blood T cell repertoires in COVID-19. The wider study: The analysed material was cDNA or gDNA that came from T cells, B-cell-depleted T cells, or PBMCs.

Cohorts were assigned according to the clinical history that participants reported. Germline trimming cut 5 bases from V and 3 bases from J; bases unmatched to any gene: 10. The CDR3 totals 15 residues. The germline V gene has CDR1 KGHSH and CDR2 LQKENI. As handled by the study authors: Reference gene primer amplification in the assay estimated nucleated cell counts. Sequenced by immunoSEQ multiplex PCR; TCRdb stores in-frame clones only, minus some. V and J calls and clone size follow that table, whereas D and trimming were derived from the DNA. The sample records 180,000 or so clones, roughly nine tenths being singletons.

J is TRBJ2-7 and V is TRBV18, with 7 bases matching TRBD2. The sequenced sample was PBMCs or T cells enriched from blood (not recorded which). The source of this sequence is a woman in her forties with acute COVID-19. This CDR3 reads CASSASQRGLYEQYF. The CDR3 bases are TGTGCCAGCTCAGCCAGCCAGCGGGGACTCTACGAGCAGTACTTC.